Listed here are 28 T cell receptor beta chains from one sample, sequenced in a study of blood T cell repertoires in COVID-19. Sequencing used immunoSEQ multiplex PCR; TCRdb keeps in-frame clones, though not all of them. The table lists some 150,000 clones, more than 75% of them singletons, with under 2.5% in the top ten. The sequenced sample was peripheral blood. These receptors all come from a man aged 65-85 years with acute or convalescent COVID-19.

J is TRBJ1-1 and V is TRBV5-1; TRBD1 matches 7 bases. Looked up from germline, CDR1 is SGHRS and CDR2 is YFSETQ. This CDR3 spans 16 amino acids. Germline trimming cut 0 bases from V and 8 bases from J; bases unmatched to any gene: 13. For the CDR3, the DNA is TGCGCCAGCAGCTTGGACCCCGGACAGGCAGGATGGGAAGCTTTCTTT. It codes for CASSLDPGQAGWEAFF.

This clone has a single count. This rearrangement joins TRBV28 to TRBJ1-2; D is ambiguous. V lost 2 bases, J lost 8 bases, and 12 bases lay in between. This CDR3 is 13 amino acids long. The germline V gene encodes CDR1 MDHEN and CDR2 SYDVKM. The CDR3 coding sequence is TGTGCCAGCAGTTTACGGGGATCAAGGGGCTACACCTTC. It codes for CASSLRGSRGYTF.

The genes are TRBV10-3 and TRBJ2-1, with TRBD2 matching 14 bases. Germline V gene data show CDR1 as ENHRY and CDR2 as SYGVKD. V lost 6 bases to trimming and J lost 7 bases; unmatched junction nucleotides: 8. The CDR3 has 16 amino acids. The chain's CDR3 is CAIRPTTSGRENEQFF. CDR3 sequence (DNA): TGTGCCATCAGGCCAACGACTAGCGGGAGGGAAAATGAGCAGTTCTTC.

In this sample, this clone turned up once. This chain links TRBV21-1 with TRBJ2-3; TRBD2 is the table's D call, not checked against the DNA. TRBV21-1 is listed as a pseudogene. This CDR3 comprises 15 residues. CDR3 sequence (DNA): TGTGCCAGCAGCCTAGCGGGGGTGAACACAGATACGCAGTATTTT. Its protein is CASSLAGVNTDTQYF.

This clone was counted only a few times. This chain joins TRBV5-1 and TRBJ1-3, with TRBD1 matching over 7 bases. V was pared by 4 bases and J by 2 bases, with 9 bases of the junction left unmatched. CDR3 size: 16 residues. Germline V lookup: CDR1 SGHRS, CDR2 YFSETQ. The CDR3, as DNA: TGCGCCAGCAGCGGCCGAGTCGGGACAGCTGGAAACACCATATATTTT. Residues: CASSGRVGTAGNTIYF.

The rearrangement uses TRBV6-6 and TRBJ2-7; 11 bases are shared with TRBD2. The CDR3 is made up of 14 amino acids. The junction had 7 bases not matched to a gene; V was cut back by 6 bases and J by 6 bases. The germline V gene encodes CDR1 MNHNY and CDR2 SVGAGI (reference sequence). The CDR3 region has the DNA TGTGCCAGCAGACAGACTAGCGGGACGGGCGAGCAGTACTTC. It yields the protein CASRQTSGTGEQYF.

This chain uses TRBV5-1 with TRBJ2-3; 9 nucleotides line up with TRBD2. This CDR3 region has 16 residues. Germline assignment: CDR1 SGHRS and CDR2 YFSETQ. V shed 3 bases and J 2 bases; nucleotides not matched to a gene: 7. This chain's CDR3 is CASSSSAGGLTDTQYF. Here the CDR3 DNA reads TGCGCCAGCAGCTCCTCAGCGGGAGGACTCACAGATACGCAGTATTTT.

The chain is built from TRBV28 and TRBJ2-2; D may be TRBD1 (6 bases). Germline loops: CDR1 MDHEN, CDR2 SYDVKM. CDR3 size: 13 residues. The ends were cut back, 6 bases at V and 6 bases at J, with 11 bases in the middle. CDR3 sequence (DNA): TGTGCCAGCAGGTACAGGGCCCCCGGGGAGCTGTTTTTT. Translating gives CASRYRAPGELFF.

V and J are TRBV7-2 and TRBJ1-5; TRBD1 might be the D (6 bases). The V gene lost 5 bases and the J gene lost 1 base, with 12 bases spanning the gap. CDR1 SGHTA and CDR2 FQGNSA come from the germline V gene. There are 15 residues in the CDR3. In DNA form, the CDR3 reads TGTGCCAGCAGCCGCCAGGGACACAGCAATCAGCCCCAGCATTTT. It specifies CASSRQGHSNQPQHF.

The chain joins TRBV11-2 to TRBJ2-7, with a possible D match to TRBD1 (6 bases). Germline values: CDR1 SGHAT, CDR2 FQNNGV. Trimming took off 5 bases at V and 6 bases at J, with 20 bases between the two ends. CDR3 length: 15 amino acids. The CDR3 sequence is CASSPAGPGVGEQYF. The CDR3 coding sequence is TGTGCCAGCAGCCCCGCCGGGCCAGGGGTGGGCGAGCAGTACTTC. The whole variable domain, filled in from reference TRBV11-2 and TRBJ2-7, reads EAGVAQSPRYKIIEKRQSVAFWCNPISGHATLYWYQQILGQGPKLLIQFQNNGVVDDSQLPKDRFSAERLKGVDSTLKIQPAKLEDSAVYLCASSPAGPGVGEQYFGPGTRLTVT.

This chain connects TRBV5-5 to TRBJ1-5, with a tentative D call TRBD1 (6 bases). Looked up from germline, CDR1 is SGHKS and CDR2 is YYEKEE (reference sequence). V was clipped by 0 bases and J by 6 bases, with 10 bases between them. This CDR3 spans 14 amino acids. The CDR3 sequence is CASSLGGPGQPQHF. CDR3 nucleotide sequence: TGTGCCAGCAGCTTGGGGGGGCCTGGTCAGCCCCAGCATTTT.

The rearrangement uses TRBV4-1 and TRBJ2-1, with 12 bases aligning to TRBD2. Germline assignment: CDR1 MGHRA and CDR2 YSYEKL. Trimming took 7 bases from V and 2 from J; bases not matched to a gene: 9. The length of the CDR3 is 17 residues. DNA for the CDR3: TGCGCCAGCACCAAAGGGTCTAGCGGGGGGGCCTACAATGAGCAGTTCTTC. This gives the protein CASTKGSSGGAYNEQFF.

This chain connects TRBV19 to TRBJ2-2; the match to TRBD1 covers 7 bases. Germline V gene lookup returns CDR1 LNHDA and CDR2 SQIVND (reference sequence). J was trimmed by 2 bases and V by 2 bases; bases with no gene match: 5. The CDR3 sequence is 16 residues long. CDR3 sequence (DNA): TGTGCCAGTAGTATACAGTGGACAGGCAACACCGGGGAGCTGTTTTTT. Translated: CASSIQWTGNTGELFF. The full variable domain, in which reference TRBV19 and TRBJ2-2 provide the parts outside the CDR3, is DGGITQSPKYLFRKEGQNVTLSCEQNLNHDAMYWYRQDPGQGLRLIYYSQIVNDFQKGDIAEGYSVSREKKESFPLTVTSAQKNPTAFYLCASSIQWTGNTGELFFGEGSRLTVL.

The rearrangement joins TRBV3-1 (or the pseudogene TRBV3-2) to TRBJ2-5; weak D call: TRBD2 (6 bases). Germline CDR1 and CDR2: LGHDT and YNNKEL (reference sequence). Trimming pared 1 base from V and 9 bases from J, leaving 18 bases between. The CDR3 extends over 15 amino acids. CDR3 residues: CASSQVGGAKRPQYF. The CDR3 DNA reads TGTGCCAGCAGCCAAGTCGGAGGGGCCAAGAGACCCCAGTACTTC.

The chain links TRBV6-5 to TRBJ1-6; 8 bases agree with TRBD1. Germline V gene lookup returns CDR1 MNHEY and CDR2 SVGAGI. The J segment lost 9 bases and the V segment lost 4 bases, leaving 5 bases of the junction unmatched. The CDR3 spans 14 residues. In DNA form, the CDR3 reads TGTGCCAGCAGTTCTCGGGACAGGTCTTCACCCCTCCACTTT. This codes for CASSSRDRSSPLHF.

The gene calls are TRBV18 and TRBJ1-5; possibly TRBD1 for D (6 bases). The germline V gene has CDR1 KGHSH and CDR2 LQKENI. The CDR3 has 16 amino acids. V shed 3 bases and J shed 4 bases, with 16 bases lying between them. The CDR3 loop reads CASSPSPGQKNQPQHF. CDR3 sequence (DNA): TGTGCCAGCTCACCGTCACCGGGACAAAAAAATCAGCCCCAGCATTTT. Full variable domain (outside the CDR3, taken from reference TRBV18 and TRBJ1-5): NAGVMQNPRHLVRRRGQEARLRCSPMKGHSHVYWYRQLPEEGLKFMVYLQKENIIDESGMPKERFSAEFPKEGPSILRIQQVVRGDSAAYFCASSPSPGQKNQPQHFGDGTRLSIL.

The chain carries TRBV7-3 and TRBJ2-1, with 8 bases matching TRBD2. This CDR3 comprises 16 residues. Germline CDR1 SGHTA, CDR2 FQGTGA. J gave up 6 bases and V 2 bases, and 9 bases lay outside the gene matches. For the CDR3, the DNA is TGTGCCAGCAGCTTATTCCAGCGGGGGACGGGCAATGAGCAGTTCTTC. It encodes CASSLFQRGTGNEQFF.

This chain joins TRBV2 and TRBJ1-1; D possibly corresponds to TRBD1 (5 bases). CDR1 is SNHLY and CDR2 is FYNNEI in the germline V gene. CDR3 length equals 15 residues. The V and J ends lost 2 bases and 1 base respectively, with 11 bases between them. The CDR3 here is CASSETRGENTEAFF. The CDR3 nucleotides are TGTGCCAGCAGTGAAACAAGGGGCGAGAACACTGAAGCTTTCTTT.

The chain employs TRBV9 and TRBJ1-4; 9 nucleotides agree with TRBD1. With V trimmed by 3 bases and J by 2 bases, 5 bases remained unmatched. The germline gives CDR1 SGDLS, CDR2 YYNGEE. This CDR3 contains 16 residues. CDR3 amino acids: CASSATGGRTNEKLFF. Written as DNA, the CDR3 is TGTGCCAGCAGCGCCACAGGGGGCAGGACTAATGAAAAACTGTTTTTT.

This clone came up once. The chain is built from TRBV7-9 and TRBJ2-3; 10 bases map to TRBD1. V shed 1 base and J 4 bases; nucleotides not matched to a gene: 2. Germline V lookup: CDR1 SEHNR, CDR2 FQNEAQ (reference sequence). The CDR3 runs to 15 residues. The CDR3 here is CASSLGQGAADTQYF. CDR3 sequence (DNA): TGTGCCAGCAGCTTAGGACAGGGGGCGGCAGATACGCAGTATTTT.

V and J are TRBV7-8 and TRBJ2-7, with unresolved D. V lost 5 bases and J lost 6, with 8 bases in between. Per the germline V gene, CDR1 is SGHVS and CDR2 is FQNEAQ. The CDR3 covers 11 residues. CDR3: CASSPHSEQYF. In nucleotides, the CDR3 is TGTGCCAGCAGCCCCCACTCCGAGCAGTACTTC.

V usage is TRBV7-3 and J usage is TRBJ2-1; 8 bases map to TRBD1. Germline V CDR1 and CDR2: SGHTA, FQGTGA. The CDR3 is 14 amino acids. Trimming at V came to 5 bases and at J to 7 bases, leaving 7 bases not matched to a gene. DNA of the CDR3: TGTGCCAGCAGCCGACAGGGGATGGGGAATGAGCAGTTCTTC. Its protein product is CASSRQGMGNEQFF.

The V call is TRBV3-1 (or the pseudogene TRBV3-2), the J call TRBJ1-6; TRBD1 matches at 9 bases. This CDR3 has 17 residues. Germline V gene lookup returns CDR1 LGHDT and CDR2 YNNKEL (reference sequence). V trimming: 1 base; J trimming: 5 bases; junction bases outside the gene matches: 6. The CDR3 reads CASSQGPGQGDNSPLHF. CDR3 bases: TGTGCCAGCAGCCAAGGACCGGGACAGGGTGATAATTCACCCCTCCACTTT.

The chain joins TRBV11-2 to TRBJ1-2; D unclear. V was clipped by 1 base and J by 1 base, with 13 bases between them. The CDR3 consists of 16 residues. Germline assignment: CDR1 SGHAT and CDR2 FQNNGV. The CDR3 region is CASSLVSAGFNYGYTF. Here the CDR3 DNA reads TGTGCCAGCAGCTTAGTTTCCGCAGGCTTTAACTATGGCTACACCTTC.

The rearrangement joins TRBV7-3 to TRBJ2-1; D might be TRBD1 (5 bases). Looked up from germline, CDR1 is SGHTA and CDR2 is FQGTGA. Trimming stripped 1 base from V and 7 bases from J, with 14 bases between. The CDR3 spans 15 residues. The CDR3 loop is CASSLNAAGRNEQFF. The DNA of the CDR3 is TGTGCCAGCAGCTTAAACGCGGCAGGGCGGAATGAGCAGTTCTTC.

The count of this clone is one. This sequence joins TRBV5-1 and TRBJ2-7; 9 nucleotides align to TRBD1. The CDR3 totals 14 residues. Trimming at V came to 3 bases and at J to 3 bases, leaving 4 bases not matched to a gene. The germline V gene encodes CDR1 SGHRS and CDR2 YFSETQ. The CDR3 sequence: CASSSGTGLYEQYF. DNA of the CDR3: TGCGCCAGCAGCTCCGGGACAGGGCTCTACGAGCAGTACTTC.

J is TRBJ1-6 and V is TRBV7-3; 9 bases fit TRBD1. In germline, CDR1 is SGHTA, CDR2 FQGTGA. The CDR3 loop spans 17 amino acids. V trimming: 5 bases; J trimming: 9 bases; junction bases outside the gene matches: 14. CDR3 coding DNA: TGTGCCAGCAGCGCCCACGGGGCGGGACAGGGACTTTCACCCCTCCACTTT. Encoded protein: CASSAHGAGQGLSPLHF.

This chain uses TRBV28 with TRBJ2-4; TRBD1 might be the D (6 bases). The CDR3 is 15 amino acids. The V end was cut by 3 bases, the J end by 2 bases, with 11 bases between. The germline gives CDR1 MDHEN, CDR2 SYDVKM. The CDR3 region has the DNA TGTGCCAGCAGTTTTACACAGGGTACCAAAAACATTCAGTACTTC. It encodes CASSFTQGTKNIQYF.